This T cell receptor (beta chain) was recovered during a study of CD8+ T cells in alopecia areata. Overall study: Tofacitinib ran 6 to 18 months, followed by 6 months off drug.

Per the germline V gene, CDR1 is SGHDT and CDR2 is YYEEEE. There are 14 residues in the CDR3. V was shortened by 4 bases and J by 2 bases, with 12 bases between the two germline ends. Study-wide results and caveats: Compared with normal scalp, lesional scalp had higher clonality and more expanded CD8+ clones.

A few counts support this clone. Its antigen is unknown. cDNA serving as the sequencing template came from extracted, reverse transcribed RNA. Some clones are missing from TCRdb's copy, which holds only in-frame ones; the method was immunoSEQ multiplex PCR. Of 200,000 to 250,000 clones detected, about 53% appear once; the ten largest clones hold 0.45%. From PBMCs, CD4+ and CD8+ T cells were sorted. Source: CD4+ T cells sorted from blood, taken at week 0. This TCR derives from a human donor with alopecia areata. The chain couples TRBV5-6 to TRBJ1-2; D remains ambiguous. CDR3 sequence (DNA): TGTGCCAGCAGCCTGATAGGGCAGAACTATGGCTACACCTTC. It is translated as CASSLIGQNYGYTF.